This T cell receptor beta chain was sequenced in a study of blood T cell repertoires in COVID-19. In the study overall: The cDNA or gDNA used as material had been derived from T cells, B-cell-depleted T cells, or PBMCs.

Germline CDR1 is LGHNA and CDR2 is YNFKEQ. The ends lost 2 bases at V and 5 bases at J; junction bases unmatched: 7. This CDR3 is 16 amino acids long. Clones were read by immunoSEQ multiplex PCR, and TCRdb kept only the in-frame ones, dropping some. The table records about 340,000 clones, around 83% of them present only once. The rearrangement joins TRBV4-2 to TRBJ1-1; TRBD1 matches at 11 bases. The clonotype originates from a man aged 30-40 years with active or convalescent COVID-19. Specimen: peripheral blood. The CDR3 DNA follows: TGTGCCAGCAGCCAACCCGGGACAGGGGGTGGGACTGAAGCTTTCTTT. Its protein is CASSQPGTGGGTEAFF.